Each of the 8 T cell receptor beta chains below was sequenced from the same sample in a study of T-cell memory formation after mild COVID-19 (dated by TCRdb to about 2021). Library method: 5' RACE. Reads for this sample came from an Illumina NovaSeq 6000. TCRdb trimmed public reads at Q25 via fastp, called clones via MiXCR and kept in-frame beta chains. Each entry is one CDR3 protein sequence, shown with its most common DNA and genes. The sample table holds about 320,000 distinct CDR3 sequences, of which around an eighth were seen once. Jointly, the top ten make up 21% of the sample. The specimen sequenced was PBMCs or a T cell subset sorted from them (not recorded which). The source of these receptors is a man younger than 35 who had mild COVID-19 (a few samples of this study predate the infection). The sample titles of this study are shuffled in the database, so cell type and time point are left out; the donor was told from shared clones.

Remarks on this clonotype: A clone one base away is much larger, so this may be a read error. The chain is built from TRBV4-2 and TRBJ2-1; D is undetermined. Germline values: CDR1 LGHNA, CDR2 YNFKEQ. Trimming removed 4 bases at V and 0 bases at J, with 7 bases between. The CDR3 runs to 14 residues. The CDR3 DNA reads as TGTGCCAGCAGCCCGAGTAGCTCCTACAATGAGCAGTTCTTC. It encodes CASSPSSSYNEQFF.

The chain recombines TRBV21-1 with TRBJ2-7; TRBD2, the table's D call, lacks a check against the DNA. TRBV21-1 is described as a pseudogene. The CDR3 runs 16 residues. The CDR3 loop is CASSNFTKAGLYEQYV. In DNA form, the CDR3 reads TGTGCCAGCAGCAATTTTACGAAGGCGGGTCTCTACGAGCAGTACGTC.

This clonotype was found a few times. The chain joins TRBV19 to TRBJ2-5; D uncertain. V shed 5 bases and J shed 5 bases, with 9 bases lying between them. The germline gives CDR1 LNHDA, CDR2 SQIVND (reference sequence). CDR3 length: 12 residues. The CDR3 DNA follows: TGTGCCAGTAGTCCCGGATTGGAGACCCAGTACTTC. Translation: CASSPGLETQYF. Supplemented by reference TRBV19 and TRBJ2-5, the full variable domain reads DGGITQSPKYLFRKEGQNVTLSCEQNLNHDAMYWYRQDPGQGLRLIYYSQIVNDFQKGDIAEGYSVSREKKESFPLTVTSAQKNPTAFYLCASSPGLETQYFGPGTRLLVL.

This clonotype has only a few counts. The rearrangement uses TRBV25-1 and TRBJ2-2; 7 nucleotides agree with TRBD1. The CDR3 has 14 amino acids. The trim removed 6 bases at V and 7 bases at J, leaving 8 bases unmatched. The germline gives CDR1 MGHDK, CDR2 SYGVNS. As DNA, the CDR3 is TGTGCCAGCAGGACAGGGTCGAGGGACGGGGAGCTGTTTTTT. Its protein is CASRTGSRDGELFF.

This clonotype was detected only a few times. The genes are TRBV7-2 and TRBJ2-3, with 11 bases lining up with TRBD2. There are 16 residues in the CDR3. V gave up 6 bases and J gave up 2 bases; unmatched junction bases: 7. Germline lookup yields CDR1 SGHTA and CDR2 FQGNSA. Written as DNA, the CDR3 is TGTGCCAGCAGTTCTGTAGCGGGGGGGATCACAGATACGCAGTATTTT. Its protein product is CASSSVAGGITDTQYF.

The rearrangement joins TRBV9 to TRBJ1-1; possible D gene TRBD1, 5 bases. CDR1 and CDR2 from the germline V gene are SGDLS and YYNGEE. V lost 4 bases and J 3 bases, leaving 16 bases between the germline ends. The CDR3 runs 15 residues. Written as DNA, the CDR3 is TGTGCCAGCAGCATAGGGGCGGGTGGGGACACTGAAGCTTTCTTT. Its translation: CASSIGAGGDTEAFF.

The rearrangement uses TRBV12-3 or TRBV12-4 and TRBJ1-5; the D gene is possibly TRBD1 (6 bases). The V end was cut by 4 bases, the J end by 1 base, with 8 bases between. This CDR3 contains 14 residues. Here the CDR3 reads CASSSRGSNQPQHF. In DNA form, the CDR3 reads TGTGCCAGCAGTTCCAGGGGCAGCAATCAGCCCCAGCATTTT.

V usage is TRBV27 and J usage is TRBJ2-1; D may be TRBD1 or TRBD2 (5 bases each). The length of the CDR3 is 13 residues. The ends were cut back, 3 bases at V and 9 bases at J, with 12 bases in the middle. The V gene's germline CDR1 is MNHEY and CDR2 SMNVEV (reference sequence). The CDR3 nucleotides are TGTGCCAGCAGTTTCCGCGCTGGGGGTGAGCAGTTCTTC. Translated, it gives CASSFRAGGEQFF.